A selection of T cell receptor beta chains follows, all from one sample in a study of T cell responses to AZD1222 COVID-19 vaccine. Repertoires were generated with immunoSEQ multiplex PCR, while TCRdb's copy carries only in-frame clones and drops some. The table includes approximately 79,000 clones, about 83% detected once. Source: peripheral blood, taken 28 days after the second AZD1222 dose. These receptors came from an adult who received the AZD1222 COVID-19 vaccine. CDR3s include the opening cysteine and the closing phenylalanine or tryptophan. D genes are given only for firm matches. Clone sizes are given selectively: once, few, many, or a class where the clone is expanded.

j_call clone_size v_call d_call cdr3_aa cdr3_nt
TRBJ1-6 . TRBV9 . CASSVAERGETLHF TGTGCCAGCAGCGTAGCTGAGAGGGGGGAAACCCTCCACTTT
TRBJ2-1 . TRBV28 . CASSWLFDEQFF TGTGCCAGCAGTTGGCTCTTCGATGAGCAGTTCTTC
TRBJ2-4 . TRBV30 . CAWSVNHDIQYF TGTGCCTGGAGTGTTAATCACGACATTCAGTACTTC
TRBJ1-5 . TRBV6-6 . CASSYSIGSNQPQHF TGTGCCAGCAGTTACTCCATCGGGAGCAATCAGCCCCAGCATTTT
TRBJ1-5 few TRBV2 . CASSETQSNQPQHF TGTGCCAGCAGTGAAACCCAAAGCAATCAGCCCCAGCATTTT
TRBJ1-2 . TRBV27 . CASSTLIGRGEIYGYTF TGTGCCAGCAGTACGCTCATCGGCAGGGGAGAGATCTATGGCTACACCTTC
TRBJ2-7 . TRBV28 . CASSKRQSSYEQYF TGTGCCAGCAGTAAGAGGCAGAGCTCCTACGAGCAGTACTTC
TRBJ1-3 . TRBV18 TRBD1 CASSGQGMAGNTIYF TGTGCCAGCTCGGGACAGGGGATGGCTGGAAACACCATATATTTT
TRBJ1-1 . TRBV4-3 . CASSQGLGRARILNTEAFF TGCGCCAGCAGCCAAGGCTTGGGCAGGGCCCGAATATTGAACACTGAAGCTTTCTTT
TRBJ2-3 . TRBV5-1 TRBD2 CASSFRGGRDYLDTQYF TGCGCCAGCAGCTTCAGGGGCGGGAGGGACTATTTAGATACGCAGTATTTT
TRBJ2-1 . TRBV6-1 TRBD1 CASSERTGRDNEQFF TGTGCCAGCAGTGAAAGGACAGGGCGGGACAATGAGCAGTTCTTC
TRBJ1-4 . TRBV5-1 TRBD1 CASSLGPGTADEKLFF TGCGCCAGCAGCTTGGGGCCCGGGACAGCGGATGAAAAACTGTTTTTT
TRBJ1-5 once TRBV28 TRBD1 CASRTGSNQPQHF TGTGCCAGCAGGACAGGGAGCAATCAGCCCCAGCATTTT
TRBJ2-7 . TRBV5-4 . CASSFGTDNYEQYF TGTGCCAGCAGCTTCGGGACGGATAACTACGAGCAGTACTTC
TRBJ1-1 . TRBV4-1 . CASRGQLRNTEAFF TGCGCCAGCAGAGGACAGTTGAGGAACACTGAAGCTTTCTTT
TRBJ2-1 . TRBV28 . CASSYQRYGQFF TGTGCCAGCAGTTATCAGCGCTATGGGCAGTTCTTC
TRBJ2-4 . TRBV11-3 TRBD2 CASSLVEALLAGVGGNIQYF TGTGCCAGCAGCTTAGTAGAGGCCCTACTAGCGGGAGTTGGCGGAAACATTCAGTACTTC